The 18 T cell receptor beta chains listed next were all sequenced from one sample in a study of blood T cell repertoires in COVID-19. The repertoire was sequenced with immunoSEQ multiplex PCR; TCRdb's copy has only in-frame clones and lacks some. The sample holds 200,000 or so clones, around 86% seen once. The sample taken for sequencing was peripheral blood. The receptors were gathered from a woman in her 40s with acute or convalescent COVID-19.

The J gene is TRBJ2-1, the V gene TRBV30, with TRBD1 as a possible D gene (6 bases). The V end was cut by 7 bases, the J end by 1 base, with 11 bases between. The CDR3 has 13 amino acids. Germline V gene lookup returns CDR1 GTSNPN and CDR2 SVGIG (reference sequence). CDR3 nucleotide sequence: TGTGCCTTGAACAGGGTGTCCTACAATGAGCAGTTCTTC. Its translation is CALNRVSYNEQFF.

V is TRBV27 and J is TRBJ2-7; 10 bases are shared with TRBD2. V was clipped by 6 bases and J by 3 bases; unmatched bases: 5. Per germline, CDR1 MNHEY and CDR2 SMNVEV (reference sequence). The CDR3 is made up of 14 amino acids. Here the CDR3 DNA reads TGTGCCAGCAGCTCTAGCGGGAGACACTACGAGCAGTACTTC. It translates to CASSSSGRHYEQYF.

This rearrangement joins TRBV7-2 to TRBJ2-5; no clear D. Germline V gene sequence: CDR1 SGHTA, CDR2 FQGNSA. The V gene lost 4 bases and the J gene lost 5 bases, with 14 bases spanning the gap. This CDR3 contains 14 residues. The CDR3 nucleotides read TGTGCCAGCAGCTCAAAGCGAGGAATGGAGACCCAGTACTTC. Its protein is CASSSKRGMETQYF. The whole variable domain, remainder taken from reference TRBV7-2 and TRBJ2-5, is GAGVSQSPSNKVTEKGKDVELRCDPISGHTALYWYRQSLGQGLEFLIYFQGNSAPDKSGLPSDRFSAERTGGSVSTLTIQRTQQEDSAVYLCASSSKRGMETQYFGPGTRLLVL.

The V and J genes are TRBV5-4 and TRBJ2-3; possibly TRBD1 for D (5 bases). Looked up from germline, CDR1 is SGHNT and CDR2 is YYREEE (reference sequence). V shed 9 bases and J shed 3 bases, with 14 bases lying between them. The CDR3 has 13 amino acids. This CDR3 reads CATHPGPTDTQYF. CDR3 DNA: TGTGCCACGCATCCAGGGCCAACAGATACGCAGTATTTT.

For this clone: Germline and junction disagree at one end, which may indicate a read error. The genes are TRBV2 and TRBJ1-2; D possibly corresponds to TRBD1 (5 bases). The CDR3 is 14 residues long. Per germline, CDR1 SNHLY and CDR2 FYNNEI. DNA for the CDR3: TGTGCCAGCGGTGAAGCGGGACTCGATGATGGCTACACCTTC. Residues: CASGEAGLDDGYTF.

The genes are TRBV10-1 and TRBJ1-1, with a tentative D call TRBD1 (5 bases). Trimming cost V 5 bases and J 5 bases, with 15 bases left between them. Germline V gene data show CDR1 as WNHNN and CDR2 as SYGVQD (reference sequence). This CDR3 has 14 residues. CDR3 sequence reads: CASSSGGSRTEAFF. Here the CDR3 DNA reads TGCGCCAGCAGTTCGGGGGGTAGCCGGACTGAAGCTTTCTTT.

The gene calls are TRBV7-8 and TRBJ2-3; D is unresolved. The V gene lost 5 bases and the J gene lost 9 bases, with 9 bases spanning the gap. This CDR3 comprises 11 residues. Germline lookup yields CDR1 SGHVS and CDR2 FQNEAQ. The CDR3 reads CASSPLGTQYF. The CDR3 DNA is TGTGCCAGCAGCCCCCTAGGAACGCAGTATTTT.

This clone was seen only once. The rearrangement links TRBV30 to TRBJ1-5; D unresolved. Germline V gene lookup returns CDR1 GTSNPN and CDR2 SVGIG (reference sequence). The CDR3 spans 12 residues. V shed 0 bases and J shed 4 bases, with 4 bases lying between them. CDR3 region: CAWSVQNQPQHF. The CDR3 DNA follows: TGTGCCTGGAGTGTACAGAATCAGCCCCAGCATTTT.

V and J are TRBV2 and TRBJ1-5; the D gene is possibly TRBD1 (6 bases). With 5 bases removed from V and 0 bases from J, the gap between germline ends came to 11 bases. This CDR3 has 15 residues. The V gene's germline CDR1 is SNHLY and CDR2 FYNNEI. CDR3 protein: CASSQRGTSNQPQHF. The CDR3 coding sequence is TGTGCCAGCAGTCAAAGGGGGACTAGCAATCAGCCCCAGCATTTT.

The CDR3 here is CATSDPGGLAALHEQFF. CDR3 bases: TGTGCCACCAGTGATCCGGGTGGACTAGCGGCACTCCATGAGCAGTTCTTC. The gene calls are TRBV24-1 and TRBJ2-1; 10 nucleotides agree with TRBD2. From germline, CDR1 is KGHDR and CDR2 SFDVKD. This CDR3 is built from 17 residues. V lost 3 bases to trimming and J lost 8 bases; unmatched junction nucleotides: 12.

This clone showed up just a few times. The chain carries TRBV3-1 (or the pseudogene TRBV3-2) and TRBJ2-5; 9 nucleotides align to TRBD1. The CDR3 has 14 residues. The V gene's germline CDR1 is LGHDT and CDR2 YNNKEL (reference sequence). The junction had 3 bases not matched to a gene; V was cut back by 1 base and J by 6 bases. In DNA form, the CDR3 reads TGTGCCAGCAGCCAAGGACAGGGGGGGAAGACCCAGTACTTC. This translates into CASSQGQGGKTQYF.

This chain connects TRBV19 to TRBJ2-1; 11 bases are shared with TRBD1. From germline, CDR1 is LNHDA and CDR2 SQIVND (reference sequence). Losses at the gene ends were 3 bases for V and 8 bases for J; bases not matched to a gene: 6. The CDR3 is 15 amino acids. Here the CDR3 reads CASSIAGQGAYEQFF. CDR3 in DNA: TGTGCCAGTAGTATCGCAGGACAGGGGGCGTATGAGCAGTTCTTC.

In DNA form, the CDR3 reads TGCGCCAGCAGCTTCGCACAGGGGTCATATAATTCACCCCTCCACTTT. It translates to CASSFAQGSYNSPLHF. This rearrangement joins TRBV5-1 to TRBJ1-6; TRBD1 matches at 7 bases. CDR1 and CDR2 (germline): SGHRS, YFSETQ. The CDR3 is 16 amino acids. After removal of 2 bases from V and 4 bases from J, the junction contained 6 bases not matched to a gene.

This chain connects TRBV14 to TRBJ2-3; tentative D call: TRBD2 (5 bases). This CDR3 is built from 21 residues. Germline CDR1 is SGHDN and CDR2 is FVKESK. V lost 0 bases and J 0 bases, leaving 25 bases between the germline ends. The CDR3 sequence: CASSQDRALLGSGSSTDTQYF. In DNA form, the CDR3 reads TGTGCCAGCAGCCAAGATCGGGCTCTCTTAGGGAGCGGATCTAGCACAGATACGCAGTATTTT.

This clone was counted between two and nine times. The chain is built from TRBV7-9 and TRBJ2-2; possible D gene TRBD1, 5 bases. V lost 8 bases and J lost 1, with 8 bases in between. The CDR3 extends over 13 amino acids. Germline V gene sequence: CDR1 SEHNR, CDR2 FQNEAQ (reference sequence). The CDR3 reads CASGAVNTGELFF. The CDR3 coding sequence is TGTGCCAGCGGGGCAGTGAACACCGGGGAGCTGTTTTTT.

This clone was seen once. CDR3 sequence reads: CASSSGFYNSPLHF. The CDR3 nucleotides read TGTGCCAGCAGCTCCGGTTTCTATAATTCACCCCTCCACTTT. This chain links TRBV6-4 with TRBJ1-6; D remains unclear. This CDR3 region has 14 residues. Trimming shortened V by 6 bases and J by 3 bases, and 9 bases separated the two germline ends. Germline V gene lookup returns CDR1 MRHNA and CDR2 SNTAGT.

The chain couples TRBV4-1 to TRBJ2-1; 7 nucleotides match TRBD2. There are 14 residues in the CDR3. The germline gives CDR1 MGHRA, CDR2 YSYEKL. V lost 4 bases to trimming and J lost 5 bases; unmatched junction nucleotides: 5. The CDR3 is CASSPRLANNEQFF. In nucleotides, the CDR3 is TGCGCCAGCAGCCCGAGACTAGCAAACAATGAGCAGTTCTTC.

CDR3 region: CASRPRGTGNTIYF. In DNA form, the CDR3 reads TGTGCCAGCAGACCCAGGGGAACTGGAAACACCATATATTTT. The chain carries TRBV3-1 (or the pseudogene TRBV3-2) and TRBJ1-3, with a weak D call TRBD1 (6 bases). This CDR3 has 14 amino acids. Germline V gives CDR1 LGHDT, CDR2 YNNKEL (reference sequence). V lost 6 bases to trimming and J lost 2 bases, with 11 bases between them.